What follows are 3 T cell receptor beta chains derived from one specimen sequenced in a study of T cell changes during pregnancy in multiple sclerosis. TCRdb's copy holds only in-frame clones and misses some; the assay was immunoSEQ multiplex PCR. The table has around 47,000 clones, approximately 96% seen once. The sample here was peripheral blood, taken in the second trimester of pregnancy. Every receptor here comes from a female donor with multiple sclerosis, enrolled in a pregnancy study.

This clone has only one observation. The chain uses TRBV28 and TRBJ2-3; tentative D call: TRBD1 (6 bases). V lost 7 bases and J 2 bases, leaving 13 bases between the germline ends. CDR3 length equals 14 residues. CDR1 and CDR2 from the germline V gene are MDHEN and SYDVKM. DNA for the CDR3: TGTGCCAGCACTAAGGGGGAGAACACAGATACGCAGTATTTT. It translates to CASTKGENTDTQYF.

The chain combines TRBV7-9 with TRBJ1-5, with a possible D match to TRBD1 (6 bases). The germline V and J ends were trimmed by 5 bases and 1 base, with 9 bases remaining between them. CDR3 length: 14 amino acids. Germline-derived CDR1 and CDR2 are SEHNR and FQNEAQ (reference sequence). CDR3 in amino acids: CASSDRISNQPQHF. DNA of the CDR3: TGTGCCAGCAGCGACAGGATCAGCAATCAGCCCCAGCATTTT.

The chain combines TRBV29-1 with TRBJ1-2; D is possibly TRBD1 (6 bases). Germline values: CDR1 SQVTM, CDR2 ANQGSEA. This CDR3 has 12 residues. V gave up 4 bases and J gave up 8 bases, with 14 bases separating them. This CDR3 reads CSVGQGLEGYTF. CDR3 in DNA: TGCAGCGTTGGGCAGGGGTTGGAAGGCTACACCTTC.